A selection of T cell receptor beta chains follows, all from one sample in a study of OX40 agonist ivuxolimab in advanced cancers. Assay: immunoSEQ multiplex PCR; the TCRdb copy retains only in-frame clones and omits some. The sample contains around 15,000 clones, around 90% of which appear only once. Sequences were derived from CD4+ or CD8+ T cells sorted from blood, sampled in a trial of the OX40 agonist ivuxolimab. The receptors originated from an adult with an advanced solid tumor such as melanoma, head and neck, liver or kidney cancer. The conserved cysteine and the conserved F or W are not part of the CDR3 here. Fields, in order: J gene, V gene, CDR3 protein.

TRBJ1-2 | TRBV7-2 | ASSLAQGQGANYGYT
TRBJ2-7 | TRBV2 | ASGAPDRLDSYEQY
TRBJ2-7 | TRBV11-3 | ASSSGRLSSYEQY
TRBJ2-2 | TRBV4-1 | ASSQDNSYTGELF
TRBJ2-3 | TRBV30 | AWRGLGLPSTDTQY
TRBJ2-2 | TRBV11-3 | ASSGLAENTGELF
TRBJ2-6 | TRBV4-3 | ASSQDGSSGANVLT
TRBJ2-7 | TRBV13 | ASRKRLAGRYEQY
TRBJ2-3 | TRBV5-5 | ASAGTGGISDTQY
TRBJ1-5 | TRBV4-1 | ASSQDTRFNQPQH
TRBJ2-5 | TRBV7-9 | ASWAGHLQETQY
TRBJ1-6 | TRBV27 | ASSSRDSGVYNSPLH
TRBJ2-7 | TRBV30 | AWSEGTSGSGYEQY
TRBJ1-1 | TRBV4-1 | ASSQDSRGPSGAF
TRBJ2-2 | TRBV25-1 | ASSVSGAGTGELF
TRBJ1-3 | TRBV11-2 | ASHEGAGQSGNTIY
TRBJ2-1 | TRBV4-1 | ASSQDYHNEQF
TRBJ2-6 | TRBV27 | ASSSPSSGANVLT
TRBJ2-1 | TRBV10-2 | ASRISTYNEQF
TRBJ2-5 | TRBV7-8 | ASRIPKMITSGETQY